This TCR beta chain was sequenced during a study of blood T cell repertoires in COVID-19. As for the study in general: Samples representing acute and convalescent COVID-19 were sourced from the United States, Italy and Spain.

TCRdb keeps only in-frame clones here, not all; method: immunoSEQ multiplex PCR. The sample holds a few hundred thousand clones, around 87% seen once. The germline CDR1 and CDR2 sequences are MNHEY and SVGAGI. V dropped 2 bases and J dropped 2 bases, with 16 bases sitting between them. This CDR3 has 16 amino acids. Enrollment of patients from Seattle took place during active infection, with longitudinal follow-up. The receptor was derived from a woman aged 40-49 years with COVID-19, enrolled during active disease. V usage is TRBV6-5 and J usage is TRBJ2-7; maybe TRBD1 (7 bases). Specimen: peripheral blood. The CDR3 loop reads CASSYTRTGGAYEQYF. Written as DNA, the CDR3 is TGTGCCAGCAGTTACACCCGGACAGGCGGGGCCTACGAGCAGTACTTC.